This T cell receptor (beta chain) stems from a study of T cell responses to AZD1222 COVID-19 vaccine. As for the study in general: Second-dose intervals near 4 or 12 weeks were combined.

Profiled with immunoSEQ multiplex PCR; TCRdb holds only in-frame clones, not every one. Among about 96,000 clones, 90% were seen once, and the ten largest hold under 30%. Trimming removed 5 bases at V and 0 bases at J, with 8 bases between. Germline V gives CDR1 SEHNR, CDR2 FQNEAQ (reference sequence). The CDR3 is 13 residues long. Concerning this clone itself: The antigen is unknown.

Study-level results: With two AZD1222 doses given, Spike-specific TCR breadth and depth both rose. The sample set comprised mostly white British donors with more females, and clonal diversity was possibly underestimated. Scientists sampled the repertoires only once the peak T cell response had passed.

This chain links TRBV7-9 with TRBJ2-7; D uncertain. Sample: peripheral blood, taken on day 0 of AZD1222 vaccination. The sequence was obtained from an adult in good health. The CDR3 sequence is CASSHDNSYEQYF. In nucleotides, the CDR3 is TGTGCCAGCAGCCACGACAACTCCTACGAGCAGTACTTC.